This note documents a single TCR beta chain sequence. Cohort allocation depended upon clinical history that participants reported. Resolution of symptoms, clearance, or two negative PCRs was present in recovered Cohort 3 donors. Per the original methods: Researchers report that nucleated cell counts were estimated from reference gene primer amplification. The protocol was immunoSEQ multiplex PCR, while the TCRdb copy is restricted to in-frame clones and leaves out a portion. Clonal size and the V and J genes are those of that table, whereas D and trimming came from the DNA. The sample lists approximately 170,000 clones, roughly 83% seen once, with approximately 3% in the top ten. The ends were cut back, 5 bases at V and 8 bases at J, with 10 bases in the middle. This CDR3 is 12 amino acids long. CDR1 is MDHEN and CDR2 is SYDVKM in the germline V gene. This sample is drawn from a study of blood T cell repertoires in COVID-19. Study-level information: In each case, the material was cDNA or gDNA derived from T cells, B-cell-depleted T cells, or PBMCs.

The receptor's source is a woman in her thirties who had recovered from COVID-19. This rearrangement joins TRBV28 to TRBJ2-1; D perhaps matches TRBD2 (5 bases). Sequenced sample: PBMCs or T cells enriched from blood (not recorded which). The CDR3 bases are TGTGCCAGCAGTCCCGGGGTGCATGAGCAGTTCTTC. This encodes CASSPGVHEQFF. Full variable domain (missing parts from reference TRBV28 and TRBJ2-1): DVKVTQSSRYLVKRTGEKVFLECVQDMDHENMFWYRQDPGLGLRLIYFSYDVKMKEKGDIPEGYSVSREKKERFSLILESASTNQTSMYLCASSPGVHEQFFGPGTRLTVL.